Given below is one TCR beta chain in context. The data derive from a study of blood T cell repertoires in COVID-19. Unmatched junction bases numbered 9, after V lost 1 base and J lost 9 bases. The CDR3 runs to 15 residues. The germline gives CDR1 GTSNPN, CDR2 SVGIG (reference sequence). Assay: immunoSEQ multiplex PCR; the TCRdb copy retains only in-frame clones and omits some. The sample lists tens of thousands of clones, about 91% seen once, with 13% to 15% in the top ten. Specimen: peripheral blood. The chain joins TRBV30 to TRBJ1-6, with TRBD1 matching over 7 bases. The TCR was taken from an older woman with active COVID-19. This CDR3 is CAWSGDSFDASPLHF. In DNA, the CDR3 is TGTGCCTGGAGTGGGGACAGCTTCGACGCTTCACCCCTCCACTTT. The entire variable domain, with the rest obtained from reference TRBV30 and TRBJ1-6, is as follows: SQTIHQWPATLVQPVGSPLSLECTVEGTSNPNLYWYRQAAGRGLQLLFYSVGIGQISSEVPQNLSASRPQDRQFILSSKKLLLSDSGFYLCAWSGDSFDASPLHFGNGTRLTVT.